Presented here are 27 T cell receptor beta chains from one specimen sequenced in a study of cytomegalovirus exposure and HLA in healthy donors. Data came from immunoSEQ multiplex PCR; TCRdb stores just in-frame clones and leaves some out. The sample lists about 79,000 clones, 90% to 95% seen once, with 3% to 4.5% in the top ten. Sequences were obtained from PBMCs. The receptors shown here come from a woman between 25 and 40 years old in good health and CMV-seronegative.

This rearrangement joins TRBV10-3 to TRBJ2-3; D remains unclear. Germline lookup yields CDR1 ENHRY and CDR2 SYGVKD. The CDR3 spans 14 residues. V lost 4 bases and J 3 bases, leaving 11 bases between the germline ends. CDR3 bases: TGTGCCATCAGTGGTGGAGAAAGGACAGATACGCAGTATTTT. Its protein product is CAISGGERTDTQYF.

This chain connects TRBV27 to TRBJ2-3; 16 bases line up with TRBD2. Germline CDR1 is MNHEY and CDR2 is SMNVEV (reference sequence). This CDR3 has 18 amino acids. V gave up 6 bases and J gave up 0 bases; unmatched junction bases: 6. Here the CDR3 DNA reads TGTGCCAGCAGACAAGAGGGACTAGCGGGAGGGAGCACAGATACGCAGTATTTT. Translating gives CASRQEGLAGGSTDTQYF.

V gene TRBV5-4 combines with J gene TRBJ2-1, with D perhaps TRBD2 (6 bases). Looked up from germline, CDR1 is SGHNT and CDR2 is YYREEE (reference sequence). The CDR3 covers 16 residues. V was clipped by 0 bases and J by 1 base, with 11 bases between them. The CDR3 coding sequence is TGTGCCAGCAGCTTGGCCGGAGGGGAATCCTACAATGAGCAGTTCTTC. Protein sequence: CASSLAGGESYNEQFF.

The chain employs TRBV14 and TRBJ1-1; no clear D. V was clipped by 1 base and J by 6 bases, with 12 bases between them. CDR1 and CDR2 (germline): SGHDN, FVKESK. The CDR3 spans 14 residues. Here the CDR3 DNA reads TGTGCCAGCAGCCAAGCTGCCCTGACATCTGAAGCTTTCTTT. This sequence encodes CASSQAALTSEAFF.

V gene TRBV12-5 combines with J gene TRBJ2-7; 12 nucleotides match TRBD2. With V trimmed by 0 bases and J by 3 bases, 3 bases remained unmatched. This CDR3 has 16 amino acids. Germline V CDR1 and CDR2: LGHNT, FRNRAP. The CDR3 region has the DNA TGTGCTAGTGGTTTGGTACAGGGACTAGCGGGCTACGAGCAGTACTTC. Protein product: CASGLVQGLAGYEQYF.

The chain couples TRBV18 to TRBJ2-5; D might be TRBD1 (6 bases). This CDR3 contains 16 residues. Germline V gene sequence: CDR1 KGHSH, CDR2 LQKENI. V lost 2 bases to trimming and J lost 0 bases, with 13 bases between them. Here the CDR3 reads CASSPTGHLYQETQYF. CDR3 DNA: TGTGCCAGCTCACCAACGGGACATCTGTACCAAGAGACCCAGTACTTC.

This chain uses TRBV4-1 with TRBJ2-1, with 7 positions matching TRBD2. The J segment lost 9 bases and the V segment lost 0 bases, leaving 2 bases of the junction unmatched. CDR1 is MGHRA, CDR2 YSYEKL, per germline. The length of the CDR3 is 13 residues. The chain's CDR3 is CASSQDRGGEQFF. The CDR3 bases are TGCGCCAGCAGCCAAGATCGCGGGGGTGAGCAGTTCTTC.

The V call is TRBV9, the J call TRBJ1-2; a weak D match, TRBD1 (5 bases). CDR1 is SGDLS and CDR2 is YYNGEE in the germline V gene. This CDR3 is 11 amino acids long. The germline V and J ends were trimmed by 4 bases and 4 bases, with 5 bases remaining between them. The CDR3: CASSQGYGYTF. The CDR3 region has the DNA TGTGCCAGCAGCCAGGGCTATGGCTACACCTTC.

CDR3 nucleotide sequence: TGCAGCGTTGTTCTCCAGGGTAGCTCCTACGAGCAGTACTTC. Its protein is CSVVLQGSSYEQYF. The chain joins TRBV29-1 to TRBJ2-7; TRBD1 might be the D (5 bases). The germline gives CDR1 SQVTM, CDR2 ANQGSEA. The CDR3 totals 14 residues. V was trimmed by 4 bases and J by 0 bases, leaving 13 bases between them.

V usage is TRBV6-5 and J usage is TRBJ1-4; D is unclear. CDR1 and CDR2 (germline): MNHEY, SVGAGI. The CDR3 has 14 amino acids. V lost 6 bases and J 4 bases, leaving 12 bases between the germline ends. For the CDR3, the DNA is TGTGCCAGCAGATACAGAATCTATAATGAAAAACTGTTTTTT. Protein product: CASRYRIYNEKLFF.

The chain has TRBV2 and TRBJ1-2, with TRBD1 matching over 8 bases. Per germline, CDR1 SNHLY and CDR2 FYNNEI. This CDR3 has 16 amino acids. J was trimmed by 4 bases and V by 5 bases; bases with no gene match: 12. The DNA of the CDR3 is TGTGCCAGCAGTAGGGACAGGACTCAAGTCTTCTATGGCTACACCTTC. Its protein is CASSRDRTQVFYGYTF. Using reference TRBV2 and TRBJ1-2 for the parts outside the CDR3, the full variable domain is EPEVTQTPSHQVTQMGQEVILRCVPISNHLYFYWYRQILGQKVEFLVSFYNNEISEKSEIFDDQFSVERPDGSNFTLKIRSTKLEDSAMYFCASSRDRTQVFYGYTFGSGTRLTVV.

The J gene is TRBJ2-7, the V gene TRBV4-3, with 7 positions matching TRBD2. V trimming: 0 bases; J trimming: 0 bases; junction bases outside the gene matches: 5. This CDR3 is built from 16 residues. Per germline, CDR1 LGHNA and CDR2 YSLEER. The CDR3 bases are TGCGCCAGCAGCCAAGATTCGCGGGGGAGCTCCTACGAGCAGTACTTC. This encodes CASSQDSRGSSYEQYF.

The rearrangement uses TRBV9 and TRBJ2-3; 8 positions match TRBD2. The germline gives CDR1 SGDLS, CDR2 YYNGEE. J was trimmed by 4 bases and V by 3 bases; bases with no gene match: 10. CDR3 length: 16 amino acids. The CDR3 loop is CASSATPGLAADTQYF. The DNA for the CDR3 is TGTGCCAGCAGCGCAACCCCTGGACTAGCAGCAGATACGCAGTATTTT.

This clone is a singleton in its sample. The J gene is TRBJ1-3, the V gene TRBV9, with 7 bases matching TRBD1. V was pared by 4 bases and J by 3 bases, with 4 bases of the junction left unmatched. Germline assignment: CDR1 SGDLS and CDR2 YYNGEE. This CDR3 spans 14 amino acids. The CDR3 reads CASSPRTGGNTIYF. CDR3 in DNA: TGTGCCAGCAGCCCAAGGACAGGTGGAAACACCATATATTTT.

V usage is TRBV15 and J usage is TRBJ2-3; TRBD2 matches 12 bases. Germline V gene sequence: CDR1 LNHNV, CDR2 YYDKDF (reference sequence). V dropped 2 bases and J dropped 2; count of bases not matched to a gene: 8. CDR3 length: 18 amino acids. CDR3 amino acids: CATSRFSGTSGFTDTQYF. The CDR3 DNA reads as TGTGCCACCAGCAGATTCTCCGGGACTAGCGGGTTCACAGATACGCAGTATTTT.

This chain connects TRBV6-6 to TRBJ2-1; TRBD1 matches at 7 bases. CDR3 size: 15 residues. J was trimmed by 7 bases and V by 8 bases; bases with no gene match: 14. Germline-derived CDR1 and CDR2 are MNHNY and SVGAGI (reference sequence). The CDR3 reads CASGFPGQTGNEQFF. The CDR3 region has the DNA TGTGCCAGCGGATTTCCGGGACAGACAGGGAATGAGCAGTTCTTC.

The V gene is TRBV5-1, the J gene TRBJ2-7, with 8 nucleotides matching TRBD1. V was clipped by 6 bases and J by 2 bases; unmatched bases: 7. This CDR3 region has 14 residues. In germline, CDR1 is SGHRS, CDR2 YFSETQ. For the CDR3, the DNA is TGCGCCAGCATGATTACAGGGGGGACCTACGAGCAGTACTTC. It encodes CASMITGGTYEQYF.

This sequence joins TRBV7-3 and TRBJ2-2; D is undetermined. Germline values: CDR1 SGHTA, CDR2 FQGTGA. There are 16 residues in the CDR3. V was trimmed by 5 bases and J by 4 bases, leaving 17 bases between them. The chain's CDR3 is CASSPQAVVSTGELFF. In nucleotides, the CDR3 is TGTGCCAGCAGCCCCCAGGCAGTCGTTAGCACCGGGGAGCTGTTTTTT.

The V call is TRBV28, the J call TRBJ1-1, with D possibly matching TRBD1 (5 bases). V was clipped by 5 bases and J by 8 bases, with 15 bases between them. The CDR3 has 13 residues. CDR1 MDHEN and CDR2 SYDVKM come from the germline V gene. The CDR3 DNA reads TGTGCCAGCAGTCGTGACAGAGTTGGGGAAGCTTTCTTT. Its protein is CASSRDRVGEAFF.

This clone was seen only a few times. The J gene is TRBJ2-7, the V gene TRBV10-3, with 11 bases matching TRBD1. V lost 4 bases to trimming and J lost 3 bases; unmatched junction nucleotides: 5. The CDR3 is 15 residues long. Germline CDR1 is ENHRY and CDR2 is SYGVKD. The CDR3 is CAISASGTGGYEQYF. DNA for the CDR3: TGTGCCATCAGTGCATCTGGGACAGGGGGCTACGAGCAGTACTTC.

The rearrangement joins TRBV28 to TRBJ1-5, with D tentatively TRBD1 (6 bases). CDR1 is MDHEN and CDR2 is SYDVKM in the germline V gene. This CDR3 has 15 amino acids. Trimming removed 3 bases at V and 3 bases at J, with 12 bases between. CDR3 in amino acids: CASSLRGTNNQPQHF. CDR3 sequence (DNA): TGTGCCAGCAGTTTGCGTGGGACAAACAATCAGCCCCAGCATTTT.

CDR3 in DNA: TGTGCCAGCAGCTTTAGGGGGGGAAACAATGAGCAGTTCTTC. It specifies CASSFRGGNNEQFF. The chain carries TRBV7-3 and TRBJ2-1; TRBD2 might be the D (7 bases). Germline CDR1 and CDR2: SGHTA and FQGTGA. V lost 3 bases and J 5 bases, leaving 11 bases between the germline ends. There are 14 residues in the CDR3.

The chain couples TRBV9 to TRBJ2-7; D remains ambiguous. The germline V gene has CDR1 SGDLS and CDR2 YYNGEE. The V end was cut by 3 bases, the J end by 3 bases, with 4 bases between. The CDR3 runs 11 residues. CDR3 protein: CASSARYEQYF. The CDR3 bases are TGTGCCAGCAGCGCCCGCTACGAGCAGTACTTC.

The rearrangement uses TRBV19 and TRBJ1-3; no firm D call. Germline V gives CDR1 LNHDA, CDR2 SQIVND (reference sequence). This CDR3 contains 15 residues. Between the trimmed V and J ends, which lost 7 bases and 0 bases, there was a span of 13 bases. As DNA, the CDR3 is TGTGCCAGTATCGGCAGGTCCGGCTCTGGAAACACCATATATTTT. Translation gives CASIGRSGSGNTIYF.

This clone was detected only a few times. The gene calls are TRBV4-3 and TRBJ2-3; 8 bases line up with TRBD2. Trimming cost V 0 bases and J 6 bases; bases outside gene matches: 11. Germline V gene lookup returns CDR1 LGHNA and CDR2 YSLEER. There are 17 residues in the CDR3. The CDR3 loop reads CASSQDHSGGFGDTQYF. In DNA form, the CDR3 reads TGCGCCAGCAGCCAAGACCACAGCGGGGGCTTTGGGGATACGCAGTATTTT.

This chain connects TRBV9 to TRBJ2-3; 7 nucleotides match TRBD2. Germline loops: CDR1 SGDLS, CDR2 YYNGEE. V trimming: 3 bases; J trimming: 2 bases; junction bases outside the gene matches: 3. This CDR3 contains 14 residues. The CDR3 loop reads CASSAGTNTDTQYF. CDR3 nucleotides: TGTGCCAGCAGCGCCGGGACTAACACAGATACGCAGTATTTT.

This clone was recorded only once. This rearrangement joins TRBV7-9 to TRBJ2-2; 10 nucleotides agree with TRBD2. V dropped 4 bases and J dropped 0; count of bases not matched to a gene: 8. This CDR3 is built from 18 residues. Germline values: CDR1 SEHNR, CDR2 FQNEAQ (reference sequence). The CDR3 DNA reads TGTGCCAGCAGCTCCGGTGCCCTAGCGGGAGCGAACACCGGGGAGCTGTTTTTT. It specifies CASSSGALAGANTGELFF.